This TCR beta chain was sequenced during a study of T cell responses to AZD1222 COVID-19 vaccine. General study results and limits: It was only a handful of AZD1222 recipients who were seropositive at baseline. Scientists sampled the repertoires only once the peak T cell response had passed.

Of note for this clone: Its antigen is undetermined.

The CDR3 sequence is 15 residues long. Per germline, CDR1 SGDLS and CDR2 YYNGEE. Trimming left V 0 bases short and J 6 bases short, with 14 bases between. TCRdb keeps only in-frame clones here, not all; method: immunoSEQ multiplex PCR. The profile shows roughly 180,000 clones, just under 95% of them singletons. The origin of this receptor is an adult who received the MenACWY meningococcal vaccine as a control. The rearrangement joins TRBV9 to TRBJ2-3, with D possibly matching TRBD1 (6 bases). The sample consisted of peripheral blood, taken 28 days after the second dose of the MenACWY control vaccine. CDR3 in DNA: TGTGCCAGCAGCGTAGTACCCACAGGGTTGGATACGCAGTATTTT. Its translation is CASSVVPTGLDTQYF.